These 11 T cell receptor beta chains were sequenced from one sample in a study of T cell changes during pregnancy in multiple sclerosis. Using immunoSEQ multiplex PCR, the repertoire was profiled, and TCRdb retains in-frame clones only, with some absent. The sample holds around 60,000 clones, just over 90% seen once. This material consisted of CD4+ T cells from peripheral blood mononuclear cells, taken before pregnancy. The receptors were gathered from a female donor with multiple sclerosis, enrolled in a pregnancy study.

As DNA, the CDR3 is TGCAGCGTTGAAGATCTCCCCGGAGACTCGGAGCAGTTCTTC. Translation: CSVEDLPGDSEQFF. The gene calls are TRBV29-1 and TRBJ2-1, with D unclear. Trimming stripped 0 bases from V and 10 bases from J, with 16 bases between. Germline V gives CDR1 SQVTM, CDR2 ANQGSEA. The CDR3 is 14 residues long.

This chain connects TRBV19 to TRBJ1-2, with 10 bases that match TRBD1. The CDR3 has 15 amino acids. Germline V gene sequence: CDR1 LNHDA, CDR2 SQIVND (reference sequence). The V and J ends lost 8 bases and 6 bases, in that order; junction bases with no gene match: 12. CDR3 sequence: CASGGTGEKWNGYTF. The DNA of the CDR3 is TGTGCCAGTGGGGGGACAGGGGAGAAATGGAATGGCTACACCTTC.

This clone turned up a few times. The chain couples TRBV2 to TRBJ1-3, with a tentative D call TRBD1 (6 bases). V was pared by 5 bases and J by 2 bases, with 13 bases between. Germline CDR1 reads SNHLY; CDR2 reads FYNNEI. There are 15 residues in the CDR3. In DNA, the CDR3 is TGTGCCAGCAGTATACCACAGGGAGCTGGAAACACCATATATTTT. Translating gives CASSIPQGAGNTIYF.

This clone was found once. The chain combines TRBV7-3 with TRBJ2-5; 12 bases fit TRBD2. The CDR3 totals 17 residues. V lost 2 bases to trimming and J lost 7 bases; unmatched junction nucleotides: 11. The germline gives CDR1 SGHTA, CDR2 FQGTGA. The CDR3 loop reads CASSLGLAGQAQATQYF. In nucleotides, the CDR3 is TGTGCCAGCAGCTTAGGACTAGCGGGACAAGCGCAGGCGACCCAGTACTTC. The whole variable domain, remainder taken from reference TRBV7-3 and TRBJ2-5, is GAGVSQTPSNKVTEKGKYVELRCDPISGHTALYWYRQSLGQGPEFLIYFQGTGAADDSGLPNDRFFAVRPEGSVSTLKIQRTERGDSAVYLCASSLGLAGQAQATQYFGPGTRLLVL.

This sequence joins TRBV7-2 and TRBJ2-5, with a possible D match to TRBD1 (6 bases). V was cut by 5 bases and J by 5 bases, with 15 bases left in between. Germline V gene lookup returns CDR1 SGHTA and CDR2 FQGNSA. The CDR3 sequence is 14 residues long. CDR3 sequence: CASSPTGKGETQYF. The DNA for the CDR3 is TGTGCCAGCAGCCCCACAGGGAAGGGGGAGACCCAGTACTTC.

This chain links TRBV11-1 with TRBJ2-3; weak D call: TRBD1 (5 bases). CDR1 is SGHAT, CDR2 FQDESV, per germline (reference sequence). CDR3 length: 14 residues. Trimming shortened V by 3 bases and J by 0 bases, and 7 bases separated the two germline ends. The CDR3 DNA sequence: TGTGCCAGCAGCTTGCGACAGAGCACAGATACGCAGTATTTT. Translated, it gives CASSLRQSTDTQYF.

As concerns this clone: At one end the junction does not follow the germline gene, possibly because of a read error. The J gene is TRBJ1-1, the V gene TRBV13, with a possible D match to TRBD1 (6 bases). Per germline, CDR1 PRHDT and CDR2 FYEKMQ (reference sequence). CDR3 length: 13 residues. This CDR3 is CASRGGSESAIIF. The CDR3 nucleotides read TGTGCCAGCAGAGGGGGAAGCGAGAGCGCTATTATCTTT.

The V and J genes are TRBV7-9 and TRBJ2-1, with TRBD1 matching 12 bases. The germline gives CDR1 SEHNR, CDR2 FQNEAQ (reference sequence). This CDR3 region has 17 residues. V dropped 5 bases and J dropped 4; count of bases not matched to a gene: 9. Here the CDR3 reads CASSPHRGQGAYNEQFF. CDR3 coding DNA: TGTGCCAGCAGCCCTCATAGGGGACAGGGGGCTTACAATGAGCAGTTCTTC.

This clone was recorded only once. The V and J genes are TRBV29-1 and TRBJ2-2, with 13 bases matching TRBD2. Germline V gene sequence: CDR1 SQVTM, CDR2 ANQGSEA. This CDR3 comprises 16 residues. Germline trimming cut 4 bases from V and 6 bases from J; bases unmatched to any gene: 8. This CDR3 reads CSVGTSGSGGAGELFF. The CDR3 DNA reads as TGCAGCGTTGGGACTAGCGGGAGTGGAGGAGCCGGGGAGCTGTTTTTT.

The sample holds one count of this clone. The CDR3 sequence: CASSVGGWEQFF. CDR3 coding DNA: TGTGCCAGCAGTGTCGGGGGTTGGGAGCAGTTCTTC. The chain recombines TRBV27 with TRBJ2-1; perhaps TRBD2 as D (6 bases). This CDR3 is built from 12 residues. CDR1 and CDR2 (germline): MNHEY, SMNVEV (reference sequence). Trimming removed 5 bases at V and 10 bases at J, with 12 bases between.

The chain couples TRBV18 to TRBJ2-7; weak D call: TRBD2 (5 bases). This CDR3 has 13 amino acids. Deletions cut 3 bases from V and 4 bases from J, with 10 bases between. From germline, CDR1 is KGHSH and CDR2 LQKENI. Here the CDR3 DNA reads TGTGCCAGCTCACCCGGCAGCGGTTACGAGCAGTACTTC. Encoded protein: CASSPGSGYEQYF.